Presented here are 10 T cell receptor beta chains from one specimen sequenced in a study of blood T cell repertoires in COVID-19 (dated by TCRdb to about 2020). Libraries were prepared through the immunoSEQ multiplex PCR assay. The immuneACCESS repertoire file appears here via TCRdb, limited to in-frame rearrangements. These files lack a portion of the clones; in checked studies, under half of the deficit traces to unresolved V genes, and the cause of the others is not known. Recorded for this sample are 55,000 to 75,000 clones; roughly 86% of them occurred a single time. About 7.4% of the sample goes to the ten largest clones. Sample: peripheral blood. All receptors derive from a human donor with active COVID-19. The donor label of this sample is uncertain.

The chain carries TRBV7-3 and TRBJ2-3; weak D call: TRBD2 (5 bases). V lost 2 bases to trimming and J lost 5 bases, with 14 bases between them. Germline V lookup: CDR1 SGHTA, CDR2 FQGTGA. The CDR3 spans 15 residues. Here the CDR3 DNA reads TGTGCCAGCAGCTTAGTAGCAGGAGGCAGAGATACGCAGTATTTT. Its translation: CASSLVAGGRDTQYF.

V gene TRBV28 combines with J gene TRBJ1-5; D is uncertain. Germline-derived CDR1 and CDR2 are MDHEN and SYDVKM. The CDR3 sequence is 14 residues long. Trimming took off 4 bases at V and 0 bases at J, with 7 bases between the two ends. In DNA form, the CDR3 reads TGTGCCAGCAGTTCGAGATATAGCAATCAGCCCCAGCATTTT. Protein: CASSSRYSNQPQHF.

The chain combines TRBV29-1 with TRBJ1-3; D uncertain. CDR1 SQVTM and CDR2 ANQGSEA come from the germline V gene. The CDR3 has 12 residues. Trimming took off 6 bases at V and 0 bases at J, with 6 bases between the two ends. The CDR3 region is CSVQFSGNTIYF. The CDR3 DNA reads as TGCAGCGTCCAGTTCTCTGGAAACACCATATATTTT.

This chain joins TRBV4-3 and TRBJ2-5; unclear D gene. CDR3 length equals 15 residues. V lost 0 bases and J 1 base, leaving 9 bases between the germline ends. The germline V gene encodes CDR1 LGHNA and CDR2 YSLEER. The CDR3 sequence: CASSQDLATQETQYF. The CDR3 DNA reads TGCGCCAGCAGCCAAGATTTAGCCACCCAAGAGACCCAGTACTTC.

The rearrangement uses TRBV18 and TRBJ2-1, with D hard to call. Germline V CDR1 and CDR2: KGHSH, LQKENI. V dropped 3 bases and J dropped 0 bases, with 12 bases sitting between them. CDR3 length: 16 amino acids. The CDR3 region is CASSPELMSSYNEQFF. The CDR3 DNA reads TGTGCCAGCTCACCTGAACTGATGAGCTCCTACAATGAGCAGTTCTTC.

This clone was seen a single time. The chain employs TRBV7-9 and TRBJ2-1; 10 bases agree with TRBD1. The V segment lost 6 bases and the J segment 8 bases; nucleotides outside the gene matches: 4. The CDR3 is 13 amino acids. Germline-derived CDR1 and CDR2 are SEHNR and FQNEAQ (reference sequence). The CDR3 here is CASSGTGVDEQFF. The CDR3, as DNA: TGTGCCAGCAGTGGGACAGGGGTCGATGAGCAGTTCTTC.

The gene calls are TRBV9 and TRBJ1-1; D call uncertain. The germline CDR1 and CDR2 sequences are SGDLS and YYNGEE. CDR3 length: 13 residues. Trimming pared 4 bases from V and 7 bases from J, leaving 14 bases between. The CDR3 region has the DNA TGTGCCAGCAGCCCCGCGGCGGGGATTGAAGCTTTCTTT. It encodes CASSPAAGIEAFF.

The chain is built from TRBV29-1 and TRBJ2-1; possible D gene TRBD2, 6 bases. CDR1 is SQVTM, CDR2 ANQGSEA, per germline. V was pared by 5 bases and J by 10 bases, with 12 bases between. The CDR3 spans 11 residues. The CDR3 DNA reads as TGCAGCGTTTCAAGGAGCGGGGAGCAGTTCTTC. Its protein product is CSVSRSGEQFF.

The chain uses TRBV6-2 or TRBV6-3 and TRBJ1-4, with 7 bases that match TRBD1. The trim removed 5 bases at V and 3 bases at J, leaving 6 bases unmatched. The CDR3 consists of 15 residues. Germline V gene data show CDR1 as MNHEY and CDR2 as SVGEGT. CDR3 coding DNA: TGTGCCAGCAGTCCGACGGGACAGCCTAATGAAAAACTGTTTTTT. It yields the protein CASSPTGQPNEKLFF.

The chain is built from TRBV5-3 and TRBJ1-3; D gene unclear. TRBV5-3 is assigned to the ORF class and has an uncertain function. This CDR3 has 15 residues. The V end was cut by 3 bases, the J end by 0 bases, with 10 bases between. The CDR3 DNA is TGTGCCAGAAGCTGTGGTTCTAACTCTGGAAACACCATATATTTT. As protein: CARSCGSNSGNTIYF.